A selection of T cell receptor beta chains follows, all from one sample in a study of blood T cell repertoires in COVID-19. Libraries were prepared by immunoSEQ multiplex PCR; TCRdb keeps only in-frame clonotypes and omits some of them. Of under 450,000 clones in the sample, roughly 87% were seen once. The sample consisted of PBMCs or T cells enriched from blood (not recorded which). Receptors originate from a woman under 40 who had recovered from COVID-19. Both conserved end residues are part of each CDR3. A D gene is named only where the DNA matches it firmly. Size is omitted from some rows. Given values are once, few, many or a class for expanded clones.

abundance,v_gene,d_gene,j_gene,CDR3nt,CDR3aa
.,TRBV27,.,TRBJ2-1,TGTGCCAGCAGTTTATCGGGCGGGCGGGTATACAATGAGCAGTTCTTC,CASSLSGGRVYNEQFF
.,TRBV6-5,TRBD1,TRBJ2-1,TGTGCCAGCAGTCCCCTGGACAGGGTTATCGATGAGCAGTTCTTC,CASSPLDRVIDEQFF
.,TRBV5-1,.,TRBJ2-7,TGCGCCAGCAGCTTGTTATGGGGCACCGAGCAGTACTTC,CASSLLWGTEQYF
.,TRBV19,.,TRBJ1-5,TGTGCCAGTAGTATAGAGCGGGGGCGCGAACAGCCCCAGCATTTT,CASSIERGREQPQHF
.,TRBV19,TRBD1,TRBJ2-2,TGTGCCAGTAGAACAACCCGGGACAGGGCTACCGGGGAGCTGTTTTTT,CASRTTRDRATGELFF
.,TRBV30,.,TRBJ2-5,TGTGCCTGGAGCGTCCGACTCCGCGAGACCCAGTACTTC,CAWSVRLRETQYF
.,TRBV5-1,TRBD1,TRBJ1-1,TGCGCCAGCAGCTCGGGACAGCTACACACTGAAGCTTTCTTT,CASSSGQLHTEAFF
.,TRBV28,TRBD2,TRBJ2-1,TGTGCCAGCAGTCTAGCGGGAGTCAATGAGCAGTTCTTC,CASSLAGVNEQFF
.,TRBV30,.,TRBJ2-7,TGTGCCTGGAGTGCAACCTACGAGCAGTACTTC,CAWSATYEQYF
few,TRBV5-4,TRBD2,TRBJ2-7,TGTGCCAGCAGCTTGGCTAGCGGGAGCCCCTACGAGCAGTACTTC,CASSLASGSPYEQYF
.,TRBV28,TRBD1,TRBJ2-3,TGTGCCAGCAGTTCCGGGACAGGGTCTGATACGCAGTATTTT,CASSSGTGSDTQYF
.,TRBV2,TRBD1,TRBJ1-5,TGTGCCAGCAGTAAATCCGGGGAGTTGACAGGGGTCCAGCATTTT,CASSKSGELTGVQHF
.,TRBV5-6,TRBD2,TRBJ2-1,TGTGCCAGCAGCTTTTCCAGCGGGAATACCTACAATGAGCAGTTCTTC,CASSFSSGNTYNEQFF
.,TRBV3-1/TRBV3-2,.,TRBJ2-7,TGTGCCAGCAGCCAAGCGGACAGCACCTACGAGCAGTACTTC,CASSQADSTYEQYF
once,TRBV7-2,.,TRBJ1-1,TGTGCCAGCAGCTTCACTCAGGGTACCACTGAAGCTTTCTTT,CASSFTQGTTEAFF
.,TRBV9,.,TRBJ1-6,TGTGCCAGCAGCGTAGGGGACACTAATTCACCCCTCCACTTT,CASSVGDTNSPLHF
.,TRBV5-1,TRBD2,TRBJ2-5,TGCGCCAGCAGCCCTGGGACTAGCGGCAAACAAGAGACCCAGTACTTC,CASSPGTSGKQETQYF
.,TRBV19,TRBD1,TRBJ2-1,TGTGCCAGTAATGCAGGGGGCTACAATGAGCAGTTCTTC,CASNAGGYNEQFF
.,TRBV11-3,TRBD2,TRBJ2-5,TGTGCCAGCAGCGTAGAGCGTCCGTCTAGCGGGAGGTCCGGACTTCAAGGGGTCCAGTACTTC,CASSVERPSSGRSGLQGVQYF
.,TRBV7-9,.,TRBJ2-5,TGTGCCAGCAGTCAAGGGGCAGCCCAAGAGACCCAGTACTTC,CASSQGAAQETQYF
.,TRBV11-1,.,TRBJ1-3,TGTGCCAGCAGCTTCGGCGGCCAAAACACCATATATTTT,CASSFGGQNTIYF
.,TRBV28,.,TRBJ1-1,TGTGCCAGCAGTTTATGGGTGGCGGACACTGAAGCTTTCTTT,CASSLWVADTEAFF
.,TRBV15,TRBD2,TRBJ2-5,TGTGCCACCAGCAGAGACAGACCTAGCGGGGAGACCCAGTACTTC,CATSRDRPSGETQYF
.,TRBV19,TRBD1,TRBJ1-1,TGTGCCAGCAGAACAGGGGGGGAGGAAGCTTTCTTT,CASRTGGEEAFF
.,TRBV5-1,TRBD1,TRBJ1-2,TGCGCCAGCAGTACGGGACAGGGGATAGGCTACACCTTC,CASSTGQGIGYTF
.,TRBV6-5,.,TRBJ2-7,TGTGCCAGCAGTCCTCGGGGGAGCTCCTACGAGCAGTACTTC,CASSPRGSSYEQYF
.,TRBV29-1,.,TRBJ2-5,TGCAGCGTGGGGCTCCGAGGAGAGACCCAGTACTTC,CSVGLRGETQYF
.,TRBV14,TRBD2,TRBJ2-1,TGTGCCAGCAGCCAAACGAATCGGGGGGGCCGGACCTACAATGAGCAGTTCTTC,CASSQTNRGGRTYNEQFF
.,TRBV6-2/TRBV6-3,TRBD2,TRBJ2-3,TGTGCCAGCAGTTACTACGCGGGAGGGCCGGGGGATACGCAGTATTTT,CASSYYAGGPGDTQYF
few,TRBV6-5,.,TRBJ1-1,TGTGCCAGCAGTTACTTCGGCGGGGGAGGCACTGAAGCTTTCTTT,CASSYFGGGGTEAFF
.,TRBV19,TRBD2,TRBJ2-7,TGTGCCAGTAGCCCGGGAGGGACCTACGAGCAGTACTTC,CASSPGGTYEQYF
.,TRBV2,.,TRBJ2-1,TGTGCCAGCTCCCCGGGGGGCTTTGAAGTAAATGAGCAGTTCTTC,CASSPGGFEVNEQFF
.,TRBV13,TRBD1,TRBJ1-2,TGTGCCAGCAGCCAAAACGGGGTGTATTTCCGGGACAGCTTCTCGTCGGATGGCTACACCTTC,CASSQNGVYFRDSFSSDGYTF
.,TRBV28,TRBD1,TRBJ2-1,TGTGCCAGCAGTTTAGGACAGGGGAATCGCAATGAGCAGTTCTTC,CASSLGQGNRNEQFF
few,TRBV19,TRBD2,TRBJ2-7,TGTGCCAGTAGTATAACTAGCGGGAGAGGATCCTACGAGCAGTACTTC,CASSITSGRGSYEQYF
few,TRBV2,.,TRBJ2-3,TGTGCCAGCAGCTCACTGGCTGACGGGGAGACGCAGTATTTT,CASSSLADGETQYF
few,TRBV20-1,.,TRBJ1-2,TGCAGTGCTGACTACACGGGCGGCTACACCTTC,CSADYTGGYTF
.,TRBV29-1,TRBD1,TRBJ1-2,TGCAGCGTTGAATACGACAGGGGCGACTATGGCTACACCTTC,CSVEYDRGDYGYTF
.,TRBV4-1,.,TRBJ2-7,TGCGCCAGCAGCCGATCTTCCGGACAGACCTACGAGCAGTACTTC,CASSRSSGQTYEQYF
.,TRBV5-6,.,TRBJ2-3,TGTGCCAGCAGCTTGAATTGGCAGGGTGGAACAGATACGCAGTATTTT,CASSLNWQGGTDTQYF
few,TRBV19,.,TRBJ1-2,TGTGCCAGTAGTATAGATCTCGGAGTACAATATGGCTACACCTTC,CASSIDLGVQYGYTF
.,TRBV9,.,TRBJ1-2,TGTGCCAGCAGCCCCTCCAGTCTAGGCGGCTACACCTTC,CASSPSSLGGYTF